This TCR beta chain is from a study of cytomegalovirus exposure and HLA in healthy donors. Trimming took off 2 bases at V and 2 bases at J, with 18 bases between the two ends. CDR3 length equals 17 residues. Germline assignment: CDR1 SGHTA and CDR2 FQGNSA. Measured with immunoSEQ multiplex PCR; TCRdb has only the in-frame clones, and not every one. The table includes over 150,000 clones, about 86% detected once. As to this clone: Antigen: not known.

Study-wide findings and caveats: That first-cohort TCR clusters tended to co-occur in the 100 to 150 validation repertoires was found in a later analysis. Reports described diagnosis of cytomegalovirus status by the classifier as highly specific and sensitive.

Sequencing was carried out using PBMCs. This clonotype was obtained from a man aged 18 to 35 in good health and CMV-seropositive. The chain couples TRBV7-2 to TRBJ1-2; D uncertain. CDR3 DNA sequence: TGTGCCAGCAGCTTATATCGGGGAGGTCAGGCCAACTATGGCTACACCTTC. It yields the protein CASSLYRGGQANYGYTF.